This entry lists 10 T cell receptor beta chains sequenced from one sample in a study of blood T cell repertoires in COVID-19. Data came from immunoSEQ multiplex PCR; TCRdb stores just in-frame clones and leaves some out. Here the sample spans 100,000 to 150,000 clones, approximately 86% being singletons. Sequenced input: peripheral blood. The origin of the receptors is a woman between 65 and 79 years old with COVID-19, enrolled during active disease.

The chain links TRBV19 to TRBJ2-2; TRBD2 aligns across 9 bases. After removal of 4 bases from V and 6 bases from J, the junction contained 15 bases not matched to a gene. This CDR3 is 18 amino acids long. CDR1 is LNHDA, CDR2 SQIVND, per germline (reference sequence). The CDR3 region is CASSSGPAGGFSAGELFF. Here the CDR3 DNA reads TGTGCCAGTAGTAGTGGGCCAGCGGGGGGTTTTAGCGCCGGGGAGCTGTTTTTT. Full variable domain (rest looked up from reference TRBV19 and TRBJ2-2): DGGITQSPKYLFRKEGQNVTLSCEQNLNHDAMYWYRQDPGQGLRLIYYSQIVNDFQKGDIAEGYSVSREKKESFPLTVTSAQKNPTAFYLCASSSGPAGGFSAGELFFGEGSRLTVL.

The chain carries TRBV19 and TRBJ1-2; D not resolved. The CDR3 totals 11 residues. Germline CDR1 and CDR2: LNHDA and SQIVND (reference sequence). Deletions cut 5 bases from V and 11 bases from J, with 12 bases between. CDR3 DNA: TGTGCCAGTAGTGAGCCGGGTCCTTACACCTTC. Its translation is CASSEPGPYTF. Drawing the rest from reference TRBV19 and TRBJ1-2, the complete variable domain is DGGITQSPKYLFRKEGQNVTLSCEQNLNHDAMYWYRQDPGQGLRLIYYSQIVNDFQKGDIAEGYSVSREKKESFPLTVTSAQKNPTAFYLCASSEPGPYTFGSGTRLTVV.

The CDR3 DNA sequence: TGTGCCAGTAACTCCGGAGTGGCGCGCCGCGGCTACACCTTC. Translating gives CASNSGVARRGYTF. The chain couples TRBV19 to TRBJ1-2; D is unresolved. There are 14 residues in the CDR3. Trimming shortened V by 7 bases and J by 8 bases, and 20 bases separated the two germline ends. CDR1 LNHDA and CDR2 SQIVND come from the germline V gene (reference sequence).

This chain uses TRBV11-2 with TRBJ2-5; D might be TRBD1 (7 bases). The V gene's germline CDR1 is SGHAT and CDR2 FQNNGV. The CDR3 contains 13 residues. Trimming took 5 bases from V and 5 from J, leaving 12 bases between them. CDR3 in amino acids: CASSRPGGETQYF. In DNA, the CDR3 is TGTGCCAGCAGCCGCCCAGGGGGGGAGACCCAGTACTTC.

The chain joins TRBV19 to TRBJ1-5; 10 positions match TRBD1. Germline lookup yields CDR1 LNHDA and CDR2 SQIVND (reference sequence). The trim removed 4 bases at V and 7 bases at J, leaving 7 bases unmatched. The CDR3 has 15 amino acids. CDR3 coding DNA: TGTGCCAGTAGTAATAAGGGACAGGGGTACCAGCCCCAGCATTTT. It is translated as CASSNKGQGYQPQHF.

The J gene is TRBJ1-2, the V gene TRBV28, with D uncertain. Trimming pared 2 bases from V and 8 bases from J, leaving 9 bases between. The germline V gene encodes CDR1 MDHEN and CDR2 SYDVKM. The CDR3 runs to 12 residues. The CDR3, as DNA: TGTGCCAGCAGTTTACCCTCGGGGGGCTACACCTTC. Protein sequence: CASSLPSGGYTF.

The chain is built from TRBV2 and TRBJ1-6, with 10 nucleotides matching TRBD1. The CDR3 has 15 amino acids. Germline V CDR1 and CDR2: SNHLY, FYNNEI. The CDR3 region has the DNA TGTGCTCCCAAGCCGGGACAGGGGAGGAATTCACCCCTCCACTTT. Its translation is CAPKPGQGRNSPLHF.

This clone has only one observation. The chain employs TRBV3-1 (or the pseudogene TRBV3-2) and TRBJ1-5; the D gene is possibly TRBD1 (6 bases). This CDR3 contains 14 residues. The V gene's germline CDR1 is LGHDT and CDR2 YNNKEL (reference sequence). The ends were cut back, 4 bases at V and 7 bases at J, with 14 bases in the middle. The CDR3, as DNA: TGTGCCAGCAGCCGAGGCCAGGGGATCCAGCCCCAGCATTTT. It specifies CASSRGQGIQPQHF.

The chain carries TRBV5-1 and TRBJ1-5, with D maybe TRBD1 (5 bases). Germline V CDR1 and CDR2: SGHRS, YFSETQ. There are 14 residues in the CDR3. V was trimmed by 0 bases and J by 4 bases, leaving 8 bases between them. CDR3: CASSLEAGNQPQHF. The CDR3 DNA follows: TGCGCCAGCAGCTTGGAGGCAGGGAATCAGCCCCAGCATTTT.

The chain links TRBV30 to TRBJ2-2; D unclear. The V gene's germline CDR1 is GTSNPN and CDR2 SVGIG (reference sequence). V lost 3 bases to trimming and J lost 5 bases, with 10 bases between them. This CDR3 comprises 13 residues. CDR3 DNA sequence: TGTGCCTGGAGCGCCCTAGAGACCGGGGAGCTGTTTTTT. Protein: CAWSALETGELFF.